The entry below describes one T cell receptor beta chain. Antigen unknown. This sample was taken from a study of T-cell reconstitution after alpha-beta-depleted transplantation in children. Study observations and caveats: The study reportedly traced alpha-beta T cells about two months after transplant to several hundred expanded graft clones. At day 60, the high TCRbeta diversity found in some patients originated from recipient T cells and thymic progenitors that had survived.

CDR3 length: 15 amino acids. Trimming removed 7 bases at V and 2 bases at J, with 17 bases between. CDR1 and CDR2 from the germline V gene are SQVTM and ANQGSEA. Construction of the TCRbeta library involved unique molecular identifiers. Using its own MiXCR run on the PCR reads, TCRdb lists one record per CDR3 protein. The table lists 450,000 to 700,000 distinct CDR3 sequences, 27% of them singletons, with 30% to 40% in the top ten. This sequence joins TRBV29-1 and TRBJ2-2, with D tentatively TRBD2 (6 bases). The starting material was PBMCs, obtained before TCRalphabeta/CD19-depleted stem cell transplant. The sequence was collected from a boy in the first two years of life with Wiskott-Aldrich syndrome, due to receive a stem cell transplant. CDR3 amino acids: CSGRTGTPNTGELFF. DNA of the CDR3: TGCAGCGGACGCACCGGGACTCCCAACACCGGGGAGCTGTTTTTT.